This TCR beta chain emerged from a study of T cell responses to AZD1222 COVID-19 vaccine. Overall study findings and caveats: Only after the peak T cell response were repertoires sampled. Targeting of unmutated variant regions was reportedly seen in nearly half of spike-specific TCRs. In a largely white British group with more females than males, clonal diversity was possibly underestimated.

The V and J ends lost 8 bases and 8 bases respectively, with 15 bases between them. The CDR3 extends over 12 amino acids. The germline gives CDR1 MNHEY, CDR2 SVGAGI. This table comes from immunoSEQ multiplex PCR, and its TCRdb copy is limited to in-frame clones, with some not included. In the table there are 120,000 or so clones, around 90% of which are singletons. Comment on this clone: Its antigen is currently unknown.

This sequence joins TRBV6-5 and TRBJ1-1; D remains ambiguous. This TCR was recovered from an adult in good health. The material was peripheral blood, obtained on day 0 of AZD1222 vaccination. DNA for the CDR3: TGTGCCAGCCTTAATCAGTGGTCCGAAGCTTTCTTT. It encodes CASLNQWSEAFF.